This entry is about one T cell receptor beta chain. Its antigen remains unidentified. The sample belongs to a study of response to subunit inactivated influenza vaccine. Study-wide results and limits: New T cells are recruited in small numbers by each seasonal influenza vaccination, according to the authors' suggestion.

TCRdb used MiXCR to reprocess the RT-PCR reads, holding one entry per CDR3 protein. Of 170,000 or so distinct CDR3 sequences detected, approximately 12% appear once; the ten largest clones hold roughly 40%. This specimen was CD8+ T cells sorted from PBMCs, taken around 25 months after vaccination. This receptor was identified in a man aged 45-69 years who received an inactivated influenza vaccine.

CDR3 coding DNA: TGTGCCGCAAGCGGGGGGGCCCCAGATACGCAGTATTTT. Protein: CAASGGAPDTQYF. This chain joins TRBV7-9 and TRBJ2-3; the match to TRBD2 covers 10 bases. Germline CDR1 and CDR2: SEHNR and FQNEAQ (reference sequence). Unmatched junction bases numbered 6, after V lost 11 bases and J lost 4 bases. The length of the CDR3 is 13 residues.